This TCR beta chain stems from a study of blood T cell repertoires in COVID-19. Seattle enrolled patients during active infection and tracked them longitudinally. Some clones are missing from TCRdb's copy, which holds only in-frame ones; the method was immunoSEQ multiplex PCR. The sample includes 170,000 or so clones, about 87% of them seen just once. This receptor was identified in a man aged 55 to 70 with COVID-19, enrolled during active disease. The specimen was peripheral blood.

In DNA form, the CDR3 reads TGTGCCACCAGTGATCGGACAGGGAATCAGCCCCAGCATTTT. It is translated as CATSDRTGNQPQHF. The V and J genes are TRBV24-1 and TRBJ1-5, with 8 nucleotides matching TRBD1. V shed 3 bases, J shed 4 bases, and the junction held 1 base outside the gene matches. The CDR3 is 14 residues long. Germline V gene lookup returns CDR1 KGHDR and CDR2 SFDVKD.